This T cell receptor beta chain was identified during a study of metastatic and nonmetastatic thyroid tumors. Study background: The authors compared repertoires across blood and tumor or nodule tissue from malignant and benign thyroid patients.

The CDR3 is made up of 17 amino acids. CDR1 MNHEY and CDR2 SMNVEV come from the germline V gene (reference sequence). V was trimmed by 0 bases and J by 4 bases, leaving 16 bases between them. The entire patient cohort was treatment-naive prior to thyroid surgery. This clone occurred a few times. Antigen unknown. Regarding the study as a whole: It was reported that TCR beta diversity was significantly higher in malignant thyroid tumors than benign nodules, in blood and tumor.

As originally analysed: The study built a papillary thyroid cancer distant-metastasis classifier from CDR3 differences across clinicopathological groups. Using MiXCR, TCRdb re-called clones from the PCR reads. Clone size and V and J calls follow TCRdb, not the original study. The sample lists some 18,000 clones; about 35% were seen once. The chain links TRBV27 to TRBJ2-1; tentative D call: TRBD2 (6 bases). This receptor was identified in a female donor with papillary thyroid cancer or a benign thyroid nodule (not recorded which). Some clones in this sample may be carry-over from other donors' samples. Input material: tumor tissue. The chain's CDR3 is CASSLSWGEFAYNEQFF. CDR3 in DNA: TGTGCCAGCAGTTTATCGTGGGGGGAGTTCGCTTACAATGAGCAGTTCTTC.